This T cell receptor (beta chain) derives from a study of vaccination and CD4 T cells after COVID-19. Across the study: Each control culture was treated with a CEFX pool, an HIV-1 Nef pool, or no peptide.

Study-level results: Median SARS-CoV-2-reactive clonotype numbers went up from roughly 19 to 38, but not significantly.

Noted treatment: approximately 11-day PBMC culture with coronavirus spike peptide pools or control peptides (ViraFEST assay). Trimming pared 2 bases from V and 12 bases from J, leaving 20 bases between. CDR1 is MNHEY, CDR2 SVGAGI, per germline. The CDR3 sequence is 15 residues long. The study sequenced cultured CD4+ T cell DNA using the Oncomine TCR Beta short-read assay. MiXCR, applied by TCRdb to the PCR reads, yields one record per CDR3 protein. The sample holds roughly 11,000 distinct CDR3 sequences; roughly 26% are singletons and the top ten take 23%. This clonotype occurred a few times. The antigen is undetermined.

The sequence derives from a human donor with COVID-19. Specimen: cultured CD4+ T cells from blood. The rearrangement joins TRBV6-5 to TRBJ2-1; D perhaps matches TRBD2 (5 bases). The CDR3 region is CASSYRDIGIKGQFF. In DNA form, the CDR3 reads TGTGCCAGCAGTTACCGCGACATCGGGATTAAGGGGCAGTTCTTC.